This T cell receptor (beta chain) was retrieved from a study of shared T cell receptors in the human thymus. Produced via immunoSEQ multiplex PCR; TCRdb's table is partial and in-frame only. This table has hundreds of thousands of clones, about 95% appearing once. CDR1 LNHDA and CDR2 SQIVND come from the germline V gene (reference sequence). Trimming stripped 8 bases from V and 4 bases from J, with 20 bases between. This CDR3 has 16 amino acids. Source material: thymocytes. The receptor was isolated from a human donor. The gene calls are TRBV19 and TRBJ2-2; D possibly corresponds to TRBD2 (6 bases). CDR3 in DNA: TGTGCCAGTGCTGTGGGGCTCCGGGGGACCACCGGGGAGCTGTTTTTT. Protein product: CASAVGLRGTTGELFF.